These 11 T cell receptor beta chains were all obtained from the same sample, sequenced in a study of shared clonotypes between healthy human individuals. The data were produced by immunoSEQ multiplex PCR, yet TCRdb's version contains in-frame clones alone and is incomplete. Among approximately 1,500,000 clones listed, roughly 96% were seen once. Material: naive CD4+ T cells sorted from blood. Subset: CD45RA+ positively selected. The receptors shown here come from a young man in good health.

This chain links TRBV7-6 with TRBJ2-5; D is possibly TRBD1 (6 bases). V shed 3 bases and J shed 5 bases, with 10 bases lying between them. CDR1 is SGHVS, CDR2 FNYEAQ, per germline. The CDR3 is 13 amino acids. The CDR3 loop reads CASSFGRGETQYF. In DNA, the CDR3 is TGTGCCAGCAGCTTCGGCAGGGGCGAGACCCAGTACTTC.

The rearrangement joins TRBV28 to TRBJ2-7; D remains ambiguous. The CDR3 is 14 residues long. Trimming took 2 bases from V and 2 from J, leaving 10 bases between them. CDR1 is MDHEN and CDR2 is SYDVKM in the germline V gene. CDR3 in amino acids: CASSLVPPPYEQYF. The CDR3 nucleotides read TGTGCCAGCAGTTTAGTGCCACCCCCCTACGAGCAGTACTTC.

The CDR3 DNA follows: TGTGCCAGCAGTTGGACAGGGGGATTGGGTGGCTACACCTTC. Residues: CASSWTGGLGGYTF. The rearrangement links TRBV6-5 to TRBJ1-2; 10 bases align to TRBD1. The germline V gene has CDR1 MNHEY and CDR2 SVGAGI. Trimming took 4 bases from V and 7 from J; bases not matched to a gene: 6. The CDR3 is 14 residues long.

The chain carries TRBV11-1 and TRBJ2-7; 8 nucleotides align to TRBD2. The CDR3 runs 17 residues. Germline V gene data show CDR1 as SGHAT and CDR2 as FQDESV (reference sequence). V was clipped by 5 bases and J by 6 bases; unmatched bases: 18. CDR3 sequence: CASSPGMVAGFDSEQYF. DNA of the CDR3: TGTGCCAGCAGCCCCGGGATGGTAGCGGGATTTGATAGCGAGCAGTACTTC.

The chain couples TRBV6-1 to TRBJ2-3; 10 bases map to TRBD2. CDR3 size: 15 residues. Germline CDR1 reads MNHNS; CDR2 reads SASEGT. V gave up 6 bases and J gave up 2 bases; unmatched junction bases: 5. The CDR3 DNA follows: TGTGCCAGCAGCAATAGCGGGAGGTCCACAGATACGCAGTATTTT. It yields the protein CASSNSGRSTDTQYF.

The rearrangement links TRBV10-3 to TRBJ2-3, with D possibly being TRBD1 or TRBD2 (6 bases each). V gave up 9 bases and J gave up 4 bases, with 8 bases separating them. CDR3 length equals 11 residues. Germline V lookup: CDR1 ENHRY, CDR2 SYGVKD. In nucleotides, the CDR3 is TGTGCCATGAGGGGGGCAGATACGCAGTATTTT. Translating it yields CAMRGADTQYF.

This clone showed up just once. V gene TRBV27 combines with J gene TRBJ1-2; TRBD1 matches at 9 bases. Germline CDR1 MNHEY, CDR2 SMNVEV (reference sequence). The CDR3 runs to 14 residues. After removal of 4 bases from V and 1 base from J, the junction contained 1 base not matched to a gene. DNA of the CDR3: TGTGCCAGCAGTTCGACAGGGGGTAACTATGGCTACACCTTC. Translation gives CASSSTGGNYGYTF.

The chain recombines TRBV13 with TRBJ1-5; D ambiguous. V lost 5 bases and J lost 9, with 20 bases in between. The CDR3 contains 15 residues. Per germline, CDR1 PRHDT and CDR2 FYEKMQ (reference sequence). CDR3 region: CASSARLWSLGPQHF. CDR3 DNA sequence: TGTGCCAGCAGCGCTAGACTATGGAGTCTGGGGCCCCAGCATTTT.

This chain uses TRBV7-9 with TRBJ1-2; 7 bases map to TRBD1. V dropped 4 bases and J dropped 7; count of bases not matched to a gene: 15. Per the germline V gene, CDR1 is SEHNR and CDR2 is FQNEAQ (reference sequence). The CDR3 spans 16 residues. As DNA, the CDR3 is TGTGCCAGCAGCTGGACCGGGACAGACCGGAAAGGTGGCTACACCTTC. It specifies CASSWTGTDRKGGYTF.

The chain has TRBV19 and TRBJ1-5; 12 bases match TRBD1. Unmatched junction bases numbered 8, after V lost 4 bases and J lost 7 bases. In germline, CDR1 is LNHDA, CDR2 SQIVND (reference sequence). This CDR3 is 16 amino acids long. The CDR3 region is CASSKPGQGARQPQHF. Written as DNA, the CDR3 is TGTGCCAGTAGTAAACCGGGACAGGGGGCGCGGCAGCCCCAGCATTTT.

V is TRBV5-1 and J is TRBJ2-5; 8 bases are a match to TRBD1. V lost 6 bases, J lost 5 bases, and 9 bases stayed unmatched. Germline-derived CDR1 and CDR2 are SGHRS and YFSETQ. The CDR3 has 14 amino acids. DNA of the CDR3: TGCGCCAGCACGAAATACAGGGGGTTGGAGACCCAGTACTTC. It codes for CASTKYRGLETQYF. The variable domain in full, completed from reference TRBV5-1 and TRBJ2-5, reads KAGVTQTPRYLIKTRGQQVTLSCSPISGHRSVSWYQQTPGQGLQFLFEYFSETQRNKGNFPGRFSGRQFSNSRSEMNVSTLELGDSALYLCASTKYRGLETQYFGPGTRLLVL.